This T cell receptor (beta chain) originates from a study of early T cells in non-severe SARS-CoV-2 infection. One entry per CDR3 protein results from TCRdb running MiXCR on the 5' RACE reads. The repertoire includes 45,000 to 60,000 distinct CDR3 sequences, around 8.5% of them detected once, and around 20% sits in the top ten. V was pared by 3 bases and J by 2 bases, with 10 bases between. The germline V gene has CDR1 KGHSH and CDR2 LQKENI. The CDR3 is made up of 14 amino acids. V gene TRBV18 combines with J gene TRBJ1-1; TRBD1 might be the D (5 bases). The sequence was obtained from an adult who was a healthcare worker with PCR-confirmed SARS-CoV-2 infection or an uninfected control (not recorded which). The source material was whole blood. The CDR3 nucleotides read TGTGCCAGCTCACCTGACAGCCTAAACACTGAAGCTTTCTTT. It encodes CASSPDSLNTEAFF.